Listed below are T cell receptor beta chains from one sample, sequenced in a study of cytomegalovirus exposure and HLA in healthy donors. This table comes from immunoSEQ multiplex PCR, and its TCRdb copy is limited to in-frame clones, with some not included. Of about 61,000 clones in the sample, approximately 88% were seen once. Sequencing was carried out using PBMCs. The origin of the receptors is a young man in good health and CMV-seropositive. CDR3s include the opening cysteine and the closing phenylalanine or tryptophan. D genes are given only for firm matches. For some rows the clone size is stated as once, few or many, or as a class when expanded; others skip it.

abundance: NA
v_gene: TRBV6-6
d_gene: TRBD1
j_gene: TRBJ1-2
CDR3aa: CASSSASGTGGGYTF
CDR3nt: TGTGCCAGCAGTTCCGCTTCCGGGACAGGGGGAGGCTACACCTTC

abundance: NA
v_gene: TRBV7-3
d_gene: TRBD1
j_gene: TRBJ2-5
CDR3aa: CASSSGQGASETQYF
CDR3nt: TGTGCCAGCAGCTCGGGACAGGGGGCCTCAGAGACCCAGTACTTC

abundance: once
v_gene: TRBV6-5
d_gene: TRBD1
j_gene: TRBJ2-7
CDR3aa: CASSERTGASYEQYF
CDR3nt: TGTGCCAGCTCGGAACGGACAGGAGCCTCCTACGAGCAGTACTTC

abundance: NA
v_gene: TRBV11-3
d_gene: TRBD1
j_gene: TRBJ2-5
CDR3aa: CASSLVDREETQYF
CDR3nt: TGTGCCAGCAGCTTAGTCGACAGGGAAGAGACCCAGTACTTC

abundance: NA
v_gene: TRBV19
d_gene: TRBD2
j_gene: TRBJ2-5
CDR3aa: CASSRETSGSWDQETQYF
CDR3nt: TGTGCCAGTAGTAGGGAGACTAGCGGGAGTTGGGACCAAGAGACCCAGTACTTC

abundance: NA
v_gene: TRBV2
d_gene: TRBD2
j_gene: TRBJ2-7
CDR3aa: CASSEDGSGYSYEQYF
CDR3nt: TGTGCCAGCAGTGAAGACGGTAGCGGGTACTCCTACGAGCAGTACTTC

abundance: NA
v_gene: TRBV21-1
d_gene: NA
j_gene: TRBJ2-7
CDR3aa: CASSRGEMASSYEQYF
CDR3nt: TGTGCCAGCAGCCGGGGGGAAATGGCAAGCTCCTACGAGCAGTACTTC

abundance: NA
v_gene: TRBV27
d_gene: TRBD2
j_gene: TRBJ2-3
CDR3aa: CASSLRGRRTSVGDTQYF
CDR3nt: TGTGCCAGCAGTTTAAGGGGCCGGCGAACTAGCGTTGGAGATACGCAGTATTTT

abundance: NA
v_gene: TRBV4-1
d_gene: NA
j_gene: TRBJ2-4
CDR3aa: CASSLREEAKNIQYF
CDR3nt: TGCGCCAGCAGCCTGAGGGAGGAAGCCAAAAACATTCAGTACTTC

abundance: NA
v_gene: TRBV30
d_gene: NA
j_gene: TRBJ1-5
CDR3aa: CAWSGALGPQHF
CDR3nt: TGTGCCTGGAGTGGGGCCCTCGGGCCCCAGCATTTT

abundance: NA
v_gene: TRBV5-4
d_gene: TRBD1
j_gene: TRBJ2-3
CDR3aa: CASSLGAGGFADTQYF
CDR3nt: TGTGCCAGCAGCTTGGGGGCAGGGGGCTTCGCAGATACGCAGTATTTT

abundance: NA
v_gene: TRBV11-2
d_gene: NA
j_gene: TRBJ2-2
CDR3aa: CASSLSRGNTGELFF
CDR3nt: TGTGCCAGCAGCCTCTCACGGGGGAACACCGGGGAGCTGTTTTTT

abundance: NA
v_gene: TRBV27
d_gene: TRBD2
j_gene: TRBJ2-1
CDR3aa: CASSFSGRAGDEQFF
CDR3nt: TGTGCCAGCAGTTTCTCCGGGAGGGCCGGAGATGAGCAGTTCTTC

abundance: NA
v_gene: TRBV9
d_gene: TRBD2
j_gene: TRBJ2-1
CDR3aa: CASSPPGLAGDYNEQFF
CDR3nt: TGTGCCAGCAGCCCTCCGGGGCTAGCGGGAGACTACAATGAGCAGTTCTTC

abundance: once
v_gene: TRBV5-1
d_gene: NA
j_gene: TRBJ2-7
CDR3aa: CASSWGRELDEQYF
CDR3nt: TGCGCCAGCAGCTGGGGACGGGAGCTCGACGAGCAGTACTTC

abundance: NA
v_gene: TRBV5-1
d_gene: NA
j_gene: TRBJ2-5
CDR3aa: CASSLNTNQETQYF
CDR3nt: TGCGCCAGCAGCTTGAATACAAACCAAGAGACCCAGTACTTC

abundance: NA
v_gene: TRBV7-3
d_gene: TRBD2
j_gene: TRBJ2-1
CDR3aa: CASSIGTSGSLDEQFF
CDR3nt: TGTGCCAGCAGCATCGGGACTAGCGGGAGTTTGGATGAGCAGTTCTTC

abundance: NA
v_gene: TRBV28
d_gene: TRBD1
j_gene: TRBJ1-1
CDR3aa: CASSRQGAEAFF
CDR3nt: TGTGCCAGCAGCCGACAGGGGGCTGAAGCTTTCTTT

abundance: few
v_gene: TRBV7-9
d_gene: NA
j_gene: TRBJ1-1
CDR3aa: CASSLTGKKTEAFF
CDR3nt: TGTGCCAGCAGCCTTACAGGGAAGAAGACTGAAGCTTTCTTT

abundance: NA
v_gene: TRBV29-1
d_gene: TRBD2
j_gene: TRBJ2-2
CDR3aa: CSVVIGGSGELFF
CDR3nt: TGCAGCGTTGTTATTGGCGGGAGCGGGGAGCTGTTTTTT

abundance: NA
v_gene: TRBV9
d_gene: NA
j_gene: TRBJ1-1
CDR3aa: CASSVAPGERTAFF
CDR3nt: TGTGCCAGCAGCGTAGCTCCAGGGGAGCGAACAGCTTTCTTT

abundance: NA
v_gene: TRBV9
d_gene: TRBD2
j_gene: TRBJ2-7
CDR3aa: CASSVAGRVGQGEQYF
CDR3nt: TGTGCCAGCAGCGTGGCTGGGAGGGTTGGCCAGGGCGAGCAGTACTTC

abundance: NA
v_gene: TRBV28
d_gene: NA
j_gene: TRBJ1-2
CDR3aa: CASSAALTPGYGYTF
CDR3nt: TGTGCCAGCAGTGCTGCTCTTACCCCAGGCTATGGCTACACCTTC

abundance: few
v_gene: TRBV27
d_gene: NA
j_gene: TRBJ1-1
CDR3aa: CASSLRGGTEAFF
CDR3nt: TGTGCCAGCAGTTTAAGAGGGGGCACTGAAGCTTTCTTT

abundance: once
v_gene: TRBV5-1
d_gene: NA
j_gene: TRBJ1-3
CDR3aa: CASSLDSYSGNTIYF
CDR3nt: TGCGCCAGCAGCCTGGACAGCTACTCTGGAAACACCATATATTTT

abundance: NA
v_gene: TRBV29-1
d_gene: TRBD1
j_gene: TRBJ1-1
CDR3aa: CSVADRVGTEAFF
CDR3nt: TGCAGCGTTGCCGACAGGGTGGGGACTGAAGCTTTCTTT

abundance: few
v_gene: TRBV6-1
d_gene: NA
j_gene: TRBJ1-2
CDR3aa: CASRGGGGYTF
CDR3nt: TGTGCCAGCAGGGGAGGGGGTGGCTACACCTTC

abundance: NA
v_gene: TRBV6-1
d_gene: TRBD1
j_gene: TRBJ1-4
CDR3aa: CASSTRDRVGEKLFF
CDR3nt: TGTGCCAGCAGTACCCGGGACAGGGTAGGAGAAAAACTGTTTTTT

abundance: NA
v_gene: TRBV9
d_gene: TRBD1
j_gene: TRBJ1-1
CDR3aa: CASSAETGSTEAFF
CDR3nt: TGTGCCAGCAGCGCCGAGACAGGGTCCACCGAAGCTTTCTTT

abundance: once
v_gene: TRBV5-8
d_gene: TRBD1
j_gene: TRBJ1-4
CDR3aa: CASSPWDSATNEKLFF
CDR3nt: TGTGCCAGCAGCCCTTGGGACAGCGCAACTAATGAAAAACTGTTTTTT

abundance: NA
v_gene: TRBV10-3
d_gene: TRBD1
j_gene: TRBJ2-3
CDR3aa: CAIQGANTDTQYF
CDR3nt: TGTGCCATACAGGGGGCGAACACAGATACGCAGTATTTT

abundance: NA
v_gene: TRBV5-8
d_gene: NA
j_gene: TRBJ2-5
CDR3aa: CASSLEGAQETQYF
CDR3nt: TGTGCCAGCAGCTTGGAAGGGGCCCAAGAGACCCAGTACTTC

abundance: NA
v_gene: TRBV30
d_gene: NA
j_gene: TRBJ2-7
CDR3aa: CAWANYEQYF
CDR3nt: TGTGCCTGGGCGAACTACGAGCAGTACTTC

abundance: once
v_gene: TRBV2
d_gene: TRBD1
j_gene: TRBJ2-7
CDR3aa: CASSLDRANEQYF
CDR3nt: TGTGCCAGCAGCCTAGACAGGGCCAACGAGCAGTACTTC

abundance: NA
v_gene: TRBV2
d_gene: TRBD1
j_gene: TRBJ2-2
CDR3aa: CASSARQGAPGELFF
CDR3nt: TGTGCCAGCAGTGCGCGACAGGGGGCGCCCGGGGAGCTGTTTTTT

abundance: NA
v_gene: TRBV19
d_gene: TRBD1
j_gene: TRBJ1-4
CDR3aa: CASSIGDRVREKLFF
CDR3nt: TGTGCCAGTAGTATAGGGGACAGGGTTAGGGAAAAACTGTTTTTT

abundance: once
v_gene: TRBV19
d_gene: TRBD2
j_gene: TRBJ2-5
CDR3aa: CATADLLAGGNQGTQYF
CDR3nt: TGTGCCACCGCCGACCTTTTAGCGGGAGGAAACCAAGGGACCCAGTACTTC

abundance: NA
v_gene: TRBV7-3
d_gene: NA
j_gene: TRBJ2-1
CDR3aa: CASSLTRSGNEQFF
CDR3nt: TGTGCCAGCAGCTTAACGAGAAGCGGGAATGAGCAGTTCTTC

abundance: NA
v_gene: TRBV7-9
d_gene: NA
j_gene: TRBJ1-3
CDR3aa: CASSYYSGHSGNTIYF
CDR3nt: TGTGCCAGCAGTTACTATTCCGGACACTCTGGAAACACCATATATTTT

abundance: NA
v_gene: TRBV25-1
d_gene: TRBD2
j_gene: TRBJ2-7
CDR3aa: CASSANGGSSYEQYF
CDR3nt: TGTGCCAGCAGTGCCAACGGGGGGAGCTCCTACGAGCAGTACTTC

abundance: NA
v_gene: TRBV7-2
d_gene: NA
j_gene: TRBJ1-1
CDR3aa: CASSLVIEAFF
CDR3nt: TGTGCCAGCAGCTTAGTTATTGAAGCTTTCTTT

abundance: NA
v_gene: TRBV6-1
d_gene: TRBD1
j_gene: TRBJ2-7
CDR3aa: CASRRILGQGNEQYF
CDR3nt: TGTGCCAGCCGTCGGATCCTGGGACAGGGCAACGAGCAGTACTTC

abundance: NA
v_gene: TRBV6-5
d_gene: TRBD1
j_gene: TRBJ1-2
CDR3aa: CASTKQGALLFF
CDR3nt: TGTGCCAGCACAAAACAGGGGGCCCTCTTATTCTTC

abundance: NA
v_gene: TRBV2
d_gene: TRBD1
j_gene: TRBJ2-3
CDR3aa: CASSRRQGATDTQYF
CDR3nt: TGTGCCAGCAGCCGCCGACAGGGGGCAACAGATACGCAGTATTTT

abundance: NA
v_gene: TRBV6-1
d_gene: TRBD2
j_gene: TRBJ2-3
CDR3aa: CASSDLAGGGVTGTDTQYF
CDR3nt: TGTGCCAGCAGTGACCTAGCGGGAGGGGGTGTAACTGGCACAGATACGCAGTATTTT

abundance: once
v_gene: TRBV4-2
d_gene: TRBD2
j_gene: TRBJ2-1
CDR3aa: CASSQVTSGYNEQFF
CDR3nt: TGTGCCAGCAGCCAAGTGACTAGCGGGTACAATGAGCAGTTCTTC

abundance: NA
v_gene: TRBV5-1
d_gene: NA
j_gene: TRBJ2-2
CDR3aa: CASSLAGGGVTGELFF
CDR3nt: TGCGCCAGCAGCTTGGCCGGAGGAGGAGTAACCGGGGAGCTGTTTTTT

abundance: NA
v_gene: TRBV7-2
d_gene: NA
j_gene: TRBJ1-5
CDR3aa: CASSLQTGASNQPQHF
CDR3nt: TGTGCCAGCAGCTTACAGACGGGAGCCAGCAATCAGCCCCAGCATTTT

abundance: NA
v_gene: TRBV25-1
d_gene: NA
j_gene: TRBJ2-1
CDR3aa: CASRAYNEQFF
CDR3nt: TGTGCCAGCAGGGCTTACAATGAGCAGTTCTTC